This T cell receptor beta chain was documented in a study of blood T cells in healthy people across ages. Across the whole study: Capturing about one barcoded beta molecule per two T cells was achieved by template switching. Whole-study results and caveats: Older individuals had lower TCR beta diversity per million T cells (the decline was roughly linear).

To note about this clonotype: Its target is not known.

CDR1 KGHDR and CDR2 SFDVKD come from the germline V gene. The V end was cut by 8 bases, the J end by 1 base, with 7 bases between. The CDR3 has 13 residues. The draw of peripheral blood yielded approximately 11 milliliters from each donor. Using a J-beta primer mix together with a sample-barcoded 5' primer, a second PCR was run for about 7 to 12 cycles. TCRdb reanalysed the 5' RACE reads using MiXCR and keeps one entry per CDR3 protein. This sample has fewer than 900,000 distinct CDR3 sequences, with approximately 39% found just once. This TCR came from a woman between 55 and 75 years old in good health. The chain carries TRBV24-1 and TRBJ2-2; D not resolved. Sequenced material: blood. Here the CDR3 DNA reads TGTGCCACCACGGACGAGAACACCGGGGAGCTGTTTTTT. Its translation is CATTDENTGELFF.